Sequencing of this T cell receptor (beta chain) was carried out in a study of regulatory T cells in long-lasting Graves disease. In building TCR beta libraries, iRepertoire HTBI primers were used together with Arm-PCR of CDR3 regions. TCRdb ran MiXCR on the multiplex PCR reads and lists one entry per CDR3 protein. The sample has around 360,000 distinct CDR3 sequences; under 20% are singletons. Time point of the sample: newly diagnosed GD, antithyroid drugs for less than 3 months. Generation of the TCR library employed RNA extracted from PBMCs. Trimming cost V 2 bases and J 6 bases, with 10 bases left between them. This CDR3 has 14 residues. The germline CDR1 and CDR2 sequences are MNHEY and SVGAGI. This clonotype was observed at least ten times. In addition, the sample was reused for a study of T cells in Graves' hyperthyroidism and ophthalmopathy.

The clonotype was recovered from a woman between 18 and 29 years old with Graves disease. The chain links TRBV6-5 to TRBJ2-2; D gene unclear. The material was peripheral blood mononuclear cells (PBMCs), obtained at new diagnosis, from a patient treated with antithyroid drugs. The CDR3 coding sequence is TGTGCCAGCAGTTACAATCTCGATGCCGGGGAGCTGTTTTTT. As protein: CASSYNLDAGELFF.